This T cell receptor beta chain was sequenced in a study of blood T cells in healthy people across ages. Study-level results: Whereas aged donors had fewer naive CD4+ cells, long-lived donors had more of them and higher diversity.

A word on this clonotype: Its specificity is unknown.

It was with a sample-barcoded 5' primer and a J-beta primer mix that a second PCR of roughly 6 to 11 cycles was run. The authors tagged each cDNA molecule using a template-switch adaptor with 12 random nucleotides. Sequencing recovered at least 3 million CDR3-containing paired-end reads from each sample. MiXCR was run by TCRdb on the 5' RACE reads, yielding one entry per CDR3 protein. The table has 700,000 to 800,000 distinct CDR3 sequences, approximately 39% seen once. The sequenced sample consisted of blood. The receptor was derived from an older woman in good health.

CDR3 residues: CASSVVENYGYTF. CDR3 DNA: TGTGCCAGCAGCGTAGTTGAGAACTATGGCTACACCTTC. This rearrangement joins TRBV9 to TRBJ1-2, with D hard to call. Germline lookup yields CDR1 SGDLS and CDR2 YYNGEE. Trimming removed 0 bases at V and 2 bases at J, with 5 bases between. CDR3 length: 13 amino acids.